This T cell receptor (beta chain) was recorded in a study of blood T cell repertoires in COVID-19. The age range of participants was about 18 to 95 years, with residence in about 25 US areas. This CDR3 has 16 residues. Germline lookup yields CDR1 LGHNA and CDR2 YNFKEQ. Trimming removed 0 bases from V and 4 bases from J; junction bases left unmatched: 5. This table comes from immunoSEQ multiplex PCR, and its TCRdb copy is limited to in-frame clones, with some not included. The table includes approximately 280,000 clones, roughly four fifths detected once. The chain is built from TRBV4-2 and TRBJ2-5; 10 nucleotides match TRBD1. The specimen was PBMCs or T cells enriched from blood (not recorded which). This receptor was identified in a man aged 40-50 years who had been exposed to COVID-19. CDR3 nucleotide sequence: TGTGCCAGCAGCCAAGAGGGGACAGGGGTAGGAGAGACCCAGTACTTC. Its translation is CASSQEGTGVGETQYF.